These 28 T cell receptor beta chains came from one sample sequenced in a study of chemoradiotherapy in HPV16-positive cancers. The table came from immunoSEQ multiplex PCR; TCRdb's copy has only in-frame clones and leaves some out. The profile shows 9,500 to 15,000 clones, approximately 85% of them singletons. This specimen was acquired from a patient who underwent chemoradiotherapy. The receptors stem from a human donor with HPV-associated anogenital cancer.

The chain uses TRBV6-5 and TRBJ1-2, with D unclear. Trimming took 6 bases from V and 8 from J, leaving 13 bases between them. CDR1 is MNHEY and CDR2 is SVGAGI in the germline V gene. This CDR3 region has 12 residues. Here the CDR3 reads CASSGPFGGYTF. Here the CDR3 DNA reads TGTGCCAGCAGCGGGCCCTTCGGGGGCTACACCTTC.

J is TRBJ2-7 and V is TRBV18; 8 bases map to TRBD1. The V gene's germline CDR1 is KGHSH and CDR2 LQKENI. This CDR3 is 16 amino acids long. Unmatched junction bases numbered 8, after V lost 2 bases and J lost 2 bases. CDR3 sequence: CASSPSSGTGAYEQYF. DNA of the CDR3: TGTGCCAGCTCACCATCCTCTGGGACAGGTGCCTACGAGCAGTACTTC.

The chain uses TRBV6-5 and TRBJ2-5; 7 bases match TRBD1. The J call may be wrong; the DNA end is better matched by TRBJ2-7. Germline CDR1 MNHEY, CDR2 SVGAGI. The CDR3 length is 15 residues. The CDR3 bases are TGTGCCAGCAGTTACGCCGGGACAGACCGCTACGAGCAGTACTTC. Protein product: CASSYAGTDRYEQYF.

The chain recombines TRBV9 with TRBJ2-2; D ambiguous. Trimming pared 6 bases from V and 1 base from J, leaving 7 bases between. Germline lookup yields CDR1 SGDLS and CDR2 YYNGEE. This CDR3 has 13 amino acids. The CDR3 bases are TGTGCCAGCACCGACCGGAACACCGGGGAGCTGTTTTTT. Residues: CASTDRNTGELFF. The whole variable domain, filled in from reference TRBV9 and TRBJ2-2, reads DSGVTQTPKHLITATGQRVTLRCSPRSGDLSVYWYQQSLDQGLQFLIQYYNGEERAKGNILERFSAQQFPDLHSELNLSSLELGDSALYFCASTDRNTGELFFGEGSRLTVL.

The chain uses TRBV19 and TRBJ1-1; the match to TRBD1 covers 7 bases. Per the germline V gene, CDR1 is LNHDA and CDR2 is SQIVND (reference sequence). The CDR3 loop spans 15 amino acids. V shed 5 bases, J shed 4 bases, and the junction held 10 bases outside the gene matches. CDR3 protein: CASSLGQERGTEAFF. CDR3 in DNA: TGTGCCAGTAGTCTCGGACAGGAAAGAGGCACTGAAGCTTTCTTT.

The CDR3, as DNA: TGTGCCAGCAAAAACAGCCCTAGCTCCTACGAGCAGTACTTC. This encodes CASKNSPSSYEQYF. V gene TRBV6-5 combines with J gene TRBJ2-7; D uncertain. This CDR3 has 14 residues. V was pared by 7 bases and J by 0 bases, with 13 bases between. Germline CDR1 is MNHEY and CDR2 is SVGAGI.

This chain links TRBV29-1 with TRBJ1-2, with 7 bases that match TRBD1. The V segment lost 2 bases and the J segment 8 bases; nucleotides outside the gene matches: 11. This CDR3 has 14 amino acids. Germline CDR1 SQVTM, CDR2 ANQGSEA. The CDR3: CSVENWEMGQGYTF. The DNA of the CDR3 is TGCAGCGTTGAAAACTGGGAAATGGGACAGGGCTACACCTTC. Using reference TRBV29-1 and TRBJ1-2 for the parts outside the CDR3, the full variable domain is SAVISQKPSRDICQRGTSLTIQCQVDSQVTMMFWYRQQPGQSLTLIATANQGSEATYESGFVIDKFPISRPNLTFSTLTVSNMSPEDSSIYLCSVENWEMGQGYTFGSGTRLTVV.

The chain joins TRBV21-1 to TRBJ2-5; whether TRBD1, the table's D call, matches the DNA was not checked. TRBV21-1 is reported as a pseudogene. This CDR3 comprises 16 residues. CDR3 sequence: CASSYRVFDTLETQYF. The CDR3 nucleotides read TGTGCCAGCAGCTACAGGGTTTTCGATACTTTGGAGACCCAGTACTTC.

The J gene is TRBJ2-5, the V gene TRBV7-3, with 9 bases lining up with TRBD2. Germline CDR1 reads SGHTA; CDR2 reads FQGTGA. CDR3 length: 15 residues. Germline trimming cut 5 bases from V and 1 base from J; bases unmatched to any gene: 5. The CDR3 nucleotides read TGTGCCAGCAGCGGCGGCGGGGGGGGCCAAGAGACCCAGTACTTC. It translates to CASSGGGGGQETQYF.

The chain combines TRBV27 with TRBJ2-5, with 9 bases aligning to TRBD1. Looked up from germline, CDR1 is MNHEY and CDR2 is SMNVEV (reference sequence). The CDR3 has 13 amino acids. With V trimmed by 4 bases and J by 6 bases, 3 bases remained unmatched. In nucleotides, the CDR3 is TGTGCCAGCAGTTCGGACAGGGGAAAGACCCAGTACTTC. Residues: CASSSDRGKTQYF.

This chain connects TRBV19 to TRBJ1-1; a weak D match, TRBD1 (5 bases). Trimming cost V 9 bases and J 5 bases, with 22 bases left between them. The CDR3 contains 15 residues. Germline assignment: CDR1 LNHDA and CDR2 SQIVND (reference sequence). Here the CDR3 reads CASRSQEGRVTEAFF. The CDR3 DNA follows: TGTGCCAGCCGATCTCAGGAGGGGCGTGTGACTGAAGCTTTCTTT.

The chain recombines TRBV7-6 with TRBJ1-3, with D possibly matching TRBD1 (5 bases). This CDR3 spans 15 amino acids. The V and J ends lost 5 bases and 3 bases respectively, with 14 bases between them. Germline lookup yields CDR1 SGHVS and CDR2 FNYEAQ. The CDR3 nucleotides are TGTGCCAGCAGCACTCCCCAGGGATTTGGAAACACCATATATTTT. Its translation is CASSTPQGFGNTIYF.

V is TRBV9 and J is TRBJ1-2; D gene uncertain. V was cut by 0 bases and J by 7 bases, with 16 bases left in between. The CDR3 is 15 residues long. Germline V lookup: CDR1 SGDLS, CDR2 YYNGEE. The CDR3 is CASSVGSLSAAGYTF. CDR3 in DNA: TGTGCCAGCAGCGTAGGGTCTCTGTCTGCGGCTGGCTACACCTTC.

The chain links TRBV18 to TRBJ2-2; D call uncertain. V was pared by 0 bases and J by 5 bases, with 10 bases between. The germline CDR1 and CDR2 sequences are KGHSH and LQKENI. This CDR3 has 15 amino acids. The CDR3 loop reads CASSPPSSPTGELFF. CDR3 bases: TGTGCCAGCTCACCACCCAGCAGTCCGACCGGGGAGCTGTTTTTT.

This rearrangement joins TRBV7-3 to TRBJ1-1, with TRBD1 matching over 11 bases. Per germline, CDR1 SGHTA and CDR2 FQGTGA. The CDR3 is made up of 14 amino acids. V lost 6 bases to trimming and J lost 7 bases; unmatched junction nucleotides: 7. The CDR3 region has the DNA TGTGCCAGCAGTTGGGACAGGGGGACCAGTGAAGCTTTCTTT. Translation gives CASSWDRGTSEAFF.

The chain carries TRBV6-6 and TRBJ1-5, with D possibly being TRBD1 (5 bases). The CDR3 has 14 residues. CDR1 is MNHNY, CDR2 SVGAGI, per germline (reference sequence). Between the trimmed V and J ends, which lost 8 bases and 0 bases, there was a span of 11 bases. The CDR3 DNA follows: TGTGCCAGCGGGGGGGATTATAGCAATCAGCCCCAGCATTTT. This codes for CASGGDYSNQPQHF.

The CDR3 sequence: CASSVQGLSTDTQYF. DNA for the CDR3: TGTGCCAGCAGCGTACAGGGCCTTAGCACAGATACGCAGTATTTT. The genes are TRBV9 and TRBJ2-3, with D possibly being TRBD1 (5 bases). The CDR3 totals 15 residues. Deletions cut 1 base from V and 0 bases from J, with 9 bases between. The V gene's germline CDR1 is SGDLS and CDR2 YYNGEE. The full variable domain, with the rest looked up from reference TRBV9 and TRBJ2-3, is DSGVTQTPKHLITATGQRVTLRCSPRSGDLSVYWYQQSLDQGLQFLIQYYNGEERAKGNILERFSAQQFPDLHSELNLSSLELGDSALYFCASSVQGLSTDTQYFGPGTRLTVL.

The V gene is TRBV19, the J gene TRBJ2-5, with 7 bases fitting TRBD2. V lost 5 bases and J lost 1; bases outside the gene matches: 10. CDR1 is LNHDA, CDR2 SQIVND, per germline (reference sequence). The CDR3 sequence is 16 residues long. CDR3 sequence: CASSGRSGDVQETQYF. The CDR3, as DNA: TGTGCCAGTAGTGGTCGGAGCGGGGATGTCCAAGAGACCCAGTACTTC.

The chain employs TRBV6-5 and TRBJ1-6; TRBD1 matches at 10 bases. J was trimmed by 8 bases and V by 4 bases; bases with no gene match: 5. The CDR3 contains 15 residues. Looked up from germline, CDR1 is MNHEY and CDR2 is SVGAGI. The CDR3 bases are TGTGCCAGCAGTTCGGGGACAGGGGATTATTCACCCCTCCACTTT. Translated: CASSSGTGDYSPLHF.

This clone was observed once. V gene TRBV30 combines with J gene TRBJ2-7, with unresolved D. The CDR3 is made up of 10 amino acids. Trimming left V 5 bases short and J 4 bases short, with 6 bases between. Germline V gives CDR1 GTSNPN, CDR2 SVGIG (reference sequence). The CDR3 region is CAWGLYEQYF. CDR3 coding DNA: TGTGCCTGGGGCCTATACGAGCAGTACTTC.

There are a few counts of this clone. This chain's CDR3 is CASSSGEGTGSLNEQFF. The CDR3 region has the DNA TGTGCCAGCAGCTCCGGGGAGGGGACAGGGAGTCTGAATGAGCAGTTCTTC. This chain uses TRBV11-2 with TRBJ2-1; 9 bases are a match to TRBD1. This CDR3 comprises 17 residues. CDR1 and CDR2 from the germline V gene are SGHAT and FQNNGV. Losses at the gene ends were 4 bases for V and 7 bases for J; bases not matched to a gene: 14.

The V call is TRBV10-3, the J call TRBJ1-1, with D tentatively TRBD1 (5 bases). The CDR3 extends over 14 amino acids. Deletions cut 4 bases from V and 1 base from J, with 10 bases between. The germline gives CDR1 ENHRY, CDR2 SYGVKD. CDR3 loop: CAISVSRGNTEAFF. The CDR3 DNA follows: TGTGCCATCAGTGTAAGTAGGGGGAACACTGAAGCTTTCTTT.

The genes are TRBV18 and TRBJ2-5, with TRBD1 as a possible D gene (6 bases). Germline CDR1 and CDR2: KGHSH and LQKENI. The V gene lost 6 bases and the J gene lost 2 bases, with 10 bases spanning the gap. This CDR3 has 13 amino acids. The DNA for the CDR3 is TGTGCCAGCTCTGCCGGACAGCAAGAGACCCAGTACTTC. Residues: CASSAGQQETQYF.

The CDR3 here is CASTIQARANTEAFF. The DNA for the CDR3 is TGTGCCAGCACCATTCAAGCCAGGGCGAACACTGAAGCTTTCTTT. The J gene is TRBJ1-1, the V gene TRBV28; perhaps TRBD1 as D (5 bases). The V end was cut by 7 bases, the J end by 1 base, with 16 bases between. This CDR3 comprises 15 residues. Germline assignment: CDR1 MDHEN and CDR2 SYDVKM.

CDR3 protein: CASSVGTGGANIQYF. The DNA of the CDR3 is TGTGCCAGCAGTGTGGGGACAGGGGGCGCAAACATTCAGTACTTC. The genes are TRBV2 and TRBJ2-4, with 12 bases matching TRBD1. This CDR3 is 15 amino acids long. CDR1 is SNHLY and CDR2 is FYNNEI in the germline V gene. Losses at the gene ends were 4 bases for V and 6 bases for J; bases not matched to a gene: 4.

The chain carries TRBV7-3 and TRBJ2-7, with no clear D. V lost 1 base, J lost 3 bases, and 10 bases lay in between. The CDR3 runs 14 residues. Germline V gene sequence: CDR1 SGHTA, CDR2 FQGTGA. The CDR3 coding sequence is TGTGCCAGCAGCTTAAATCCAAGTGGCTACGAGCAGTACTTC. It translates to CASSLNPSGYEQYF.

The chain combines TRBV2 with TRBJ1-1; no firm D call. The germline V gene has CDR1 SNHLY and CDR2 FYNNEI. V lost 4 bases and J lost 0, with 6 bases in between. There are 13 residues in the CDR3. The DNA for the CDR3 is TGTGCCAGCAGTGCGGAGTTGAACACTGAAGCTTTCTTT. It codes for CASSAELNTEAFF.

The chain combines TRBV5-6 with TRBJ2-1, with TRBD1 matching over 8 bases. This CDR3 is built from 14 residues. Germline lookup yields CDR1 SGHDT and CDR2 YYEEEE. Trimming took 2 bases from V and 7 from J; bases not matched to a gene: 5. CDR3 DNA sequence: TGTGCCAGCAGCTTCAGGGGGCGCGTGAATGAGCAGTTCTTC. Amino acids: CASSFRGRVNEQFF.